This T cell receptor (beta chain) was profiled in a study of blood T cell repertoires in COVID-19. With 8 bases removed from V and 1 base from J, the gap between germline ends came to 17 bases. The CDR3 is made up of 15 amino acids. Germline V gene sequence: CDR1 MNHEY, CDR2 SVGAGI. Only in-frame clones appear in the TCRdb table, and some are missing; sequencing was by immunoSEQ multiplex PCR. The profile shows roughly 230,000 clones, roughly 84% of them singletons. Sample: peripheral blood. This clonotype was obtained from a middle-aged man with active or convalescent COVID-19. V usage is TRBV6-5 and J usage is TRBJ1-2; D uncertain. CDR3 protein: CASSGVALNNYGYTF. Here the CDR3 DNA reads TGTGCCAGCTCCGGGGTGGCCCTTAATAACTATGGCTACACCTTC.